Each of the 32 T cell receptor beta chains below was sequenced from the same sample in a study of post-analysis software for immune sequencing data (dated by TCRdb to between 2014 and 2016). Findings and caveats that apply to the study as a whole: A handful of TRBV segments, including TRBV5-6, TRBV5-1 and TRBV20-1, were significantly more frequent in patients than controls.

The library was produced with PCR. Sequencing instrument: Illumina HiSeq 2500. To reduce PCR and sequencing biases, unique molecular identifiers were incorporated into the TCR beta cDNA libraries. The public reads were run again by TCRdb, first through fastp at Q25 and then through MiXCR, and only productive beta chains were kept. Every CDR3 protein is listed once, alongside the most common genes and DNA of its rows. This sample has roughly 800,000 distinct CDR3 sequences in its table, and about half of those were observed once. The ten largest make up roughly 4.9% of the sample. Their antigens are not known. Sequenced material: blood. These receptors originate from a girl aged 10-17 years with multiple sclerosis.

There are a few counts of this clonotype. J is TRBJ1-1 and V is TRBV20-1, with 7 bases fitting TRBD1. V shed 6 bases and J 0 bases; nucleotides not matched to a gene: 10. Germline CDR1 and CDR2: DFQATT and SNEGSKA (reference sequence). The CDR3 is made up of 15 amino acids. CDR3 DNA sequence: TGCAGTGCAGGGGAGCTGACAGGGCTGAACACTGAAGCTTTCTTT. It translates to CSAGELTGLNTEAFF.

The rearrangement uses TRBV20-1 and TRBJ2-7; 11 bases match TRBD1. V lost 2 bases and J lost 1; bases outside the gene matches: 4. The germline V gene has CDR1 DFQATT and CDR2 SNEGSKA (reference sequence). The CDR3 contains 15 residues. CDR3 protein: CSARPGTGGSYEQYF. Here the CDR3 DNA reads TGCAGTGCTAGACCCGGGACAGGGGGGTCCTACGAGCAGTACTTC.

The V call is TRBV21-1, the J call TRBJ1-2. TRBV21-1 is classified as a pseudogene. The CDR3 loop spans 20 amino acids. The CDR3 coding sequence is TGTGCCAGCAGCAGCGCAAGTGGAAGGCAGGGCCCCCTGCTAGTCTATGGCTACACCTTC. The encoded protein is CASSSASGRQGPLLVYGYTF.

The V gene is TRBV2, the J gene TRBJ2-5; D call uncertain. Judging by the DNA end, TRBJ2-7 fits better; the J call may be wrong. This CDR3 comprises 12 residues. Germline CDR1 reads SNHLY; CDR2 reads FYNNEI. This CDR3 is CASKERLYEQYF. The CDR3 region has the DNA TGTGCCAGCAAGGAGCGTCTTTACGAGCAGTACTTC.

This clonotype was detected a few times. The CDR3 sequence: CASSLWGLGQPQHF. The CDR3 DNA sequence: TGTGCCAGCAGTTTATGGGGTCTCGGACAGCCCCAGCATTTT. The chain recombines TRBV12-3 or TRBV12-4 with TRBJ1-5; no clear D gene. The CDR3 contains 14 residues. V gave up 2 bases and J gave up 7 bases, with 12 bases separating them.

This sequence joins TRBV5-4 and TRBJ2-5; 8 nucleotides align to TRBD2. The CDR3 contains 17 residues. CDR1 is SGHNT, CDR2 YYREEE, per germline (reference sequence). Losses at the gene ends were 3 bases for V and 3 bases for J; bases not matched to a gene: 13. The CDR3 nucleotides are TGTGCCAGCAGCTCCGGGACTAACGGGAGGGCCGAAGAGACCCAGTACTTC. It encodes CASSSGTNGRAEETQYF.

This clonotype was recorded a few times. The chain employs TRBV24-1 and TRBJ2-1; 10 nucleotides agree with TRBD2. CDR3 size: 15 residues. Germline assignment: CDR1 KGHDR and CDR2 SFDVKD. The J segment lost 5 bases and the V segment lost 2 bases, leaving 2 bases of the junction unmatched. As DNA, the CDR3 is TGTGCCACCAGTGATTACGGACTAGCGGACAATGAGCAGTTCTTC. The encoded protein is CATSDYGLADNEQFF.

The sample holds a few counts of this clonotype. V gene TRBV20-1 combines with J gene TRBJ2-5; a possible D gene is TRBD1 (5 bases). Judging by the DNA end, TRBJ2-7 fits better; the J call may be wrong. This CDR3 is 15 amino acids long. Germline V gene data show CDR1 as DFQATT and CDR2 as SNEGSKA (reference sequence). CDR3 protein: CSARVSDRFAYEQYF. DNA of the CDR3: TGCAGTGCTAGAGTCTCCGACAGATTCGCCTACGAGCAGTACTTC.

CDR3 region: CSASRFGDLSYNEQFF. Here the CDR3 DNA reads TGCAGTGCTAGTAGGTTCGGCGACCTCTCCTACAATGAGCAGTTCTTC. This chain uses TRBV20-1 with TRBJ2-1, with D hard to call. CDR1 is DFQATT and CDR2 is SNEGSKA in the germline V gene (reference sequence). V lost 3 bases and J 0 bases, leaving 15 bases between the germline ends. The length of the CDR3 is 16 residues.

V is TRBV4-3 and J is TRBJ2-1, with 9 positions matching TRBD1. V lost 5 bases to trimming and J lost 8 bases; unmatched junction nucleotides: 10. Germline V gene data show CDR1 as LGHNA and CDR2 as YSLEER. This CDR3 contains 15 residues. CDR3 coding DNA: TGCGCCAGCAGCTCCTGGACAGGGGCGGGCGATGAGCAGTTCTTC. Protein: CASSSWTGAGDEQFF.

The CDR3 reads CASSPPRFLQRVKTQYF. The CDR3 nucleotides read TGCGCCAGCAGCCCCCCCCGCTTTTTACAGCGTGTGAAGACGCAGTATTTT. The gene calls are TRBV5-1 and TRBJ2-3, with no clear D. This CDR3 is 17 amino acids long. V dropped 4 bases and J dropped 9 bases, with 27 bases sitting between them. Germline assignment: CDR1 SGHRS and CDR2 YFSETQ.

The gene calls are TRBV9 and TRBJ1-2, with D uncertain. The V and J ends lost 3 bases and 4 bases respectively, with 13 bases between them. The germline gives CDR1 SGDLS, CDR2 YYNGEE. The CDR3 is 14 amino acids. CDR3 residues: CASSATELGYGYTF. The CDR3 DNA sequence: TGTGCCAGCAGCGCCACCGAGCTAGGCTATGGCTACACCTTC.

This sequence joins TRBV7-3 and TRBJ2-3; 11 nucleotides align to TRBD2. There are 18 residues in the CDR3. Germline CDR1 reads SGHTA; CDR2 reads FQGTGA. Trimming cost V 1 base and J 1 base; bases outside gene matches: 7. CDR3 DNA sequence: TGTGCCAGCAGCTTAAATAGCGGGAGGGCCGAGGGCACAGATACGCAGTATTTT. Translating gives CASSLNSGRAEGTDTQYF.

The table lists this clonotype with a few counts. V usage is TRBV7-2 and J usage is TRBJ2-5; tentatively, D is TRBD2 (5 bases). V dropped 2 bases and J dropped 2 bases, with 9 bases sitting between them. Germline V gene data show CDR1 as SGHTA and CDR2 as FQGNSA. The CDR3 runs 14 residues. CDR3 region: CASSLYPGQETQYF. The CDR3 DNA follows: TGTGCCAGCAGCTTATACCCGGGGCAAGAGACCCAGTACTTC.

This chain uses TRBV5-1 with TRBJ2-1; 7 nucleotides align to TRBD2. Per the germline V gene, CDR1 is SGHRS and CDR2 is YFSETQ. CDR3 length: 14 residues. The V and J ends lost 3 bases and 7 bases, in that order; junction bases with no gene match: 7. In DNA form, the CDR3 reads TGCGCCAGCAGCTCAAGCGGGACTTTGAATGAGCAGTTCTTC. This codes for CASSSSGTLNEQFF. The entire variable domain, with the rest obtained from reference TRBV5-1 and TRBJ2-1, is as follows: KAGVTQTPRYLIKTRGQQVTLSCSPISGHRSVSWYQQTPGQGLQFLFEYFSETQRNKGNFPGRFSGRQFSNSRSEMNVSTLELGDSALYLCASSSSGTLNEQFFGPGTRLTVL.

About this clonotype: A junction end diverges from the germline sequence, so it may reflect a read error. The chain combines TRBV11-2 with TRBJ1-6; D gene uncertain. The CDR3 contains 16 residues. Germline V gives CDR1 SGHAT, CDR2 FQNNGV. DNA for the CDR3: TGTGCCAGCAGCCCCGGACTCTTTCATTGGGATTCTCCCCTCCACTTT. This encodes CASSPGLFHWDSPLHF.

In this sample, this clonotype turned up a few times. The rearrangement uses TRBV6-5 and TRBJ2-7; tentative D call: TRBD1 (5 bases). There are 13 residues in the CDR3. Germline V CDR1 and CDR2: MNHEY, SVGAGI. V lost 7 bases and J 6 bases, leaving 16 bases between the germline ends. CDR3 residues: CASIHLGRSEQYF. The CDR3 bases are TGTGCCAGCATCCATCTGGGGCGGTCCGAGCAGTACTTC.

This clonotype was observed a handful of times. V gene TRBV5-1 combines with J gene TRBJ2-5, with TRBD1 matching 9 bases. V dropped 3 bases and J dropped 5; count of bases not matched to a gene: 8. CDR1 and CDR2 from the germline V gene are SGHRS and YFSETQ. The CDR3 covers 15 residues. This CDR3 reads CASSSQGARGETQYF. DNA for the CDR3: TGCGCCAGCAGCTCACAGGGGGCGCGCGGGGAGACCCAGTACTTC.

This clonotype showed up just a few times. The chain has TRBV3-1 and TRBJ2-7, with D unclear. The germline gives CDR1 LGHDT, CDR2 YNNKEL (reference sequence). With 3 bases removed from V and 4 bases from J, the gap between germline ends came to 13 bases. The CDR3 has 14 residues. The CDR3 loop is CASSHGPVQYEQYF. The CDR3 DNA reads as TGTGCCAGCAGCCACGGGCCCGTACAGTACGAGCAGTACTTC.

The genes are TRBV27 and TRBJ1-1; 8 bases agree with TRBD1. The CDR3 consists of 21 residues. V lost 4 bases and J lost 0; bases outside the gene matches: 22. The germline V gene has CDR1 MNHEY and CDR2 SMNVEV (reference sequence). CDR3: CASSSHGGTGNFTLMNTEAFF. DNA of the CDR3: TGTGCCAGCAGTTCCCACGGGGGGACAGGTAACTTTACCTTAATGAACACTGAAGCTTTCTTT.

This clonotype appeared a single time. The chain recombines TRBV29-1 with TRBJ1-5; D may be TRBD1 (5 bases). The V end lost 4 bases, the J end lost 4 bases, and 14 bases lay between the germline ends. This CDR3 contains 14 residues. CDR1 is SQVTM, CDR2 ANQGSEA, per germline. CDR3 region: CSVVGDGSNQPQHF. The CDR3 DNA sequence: TGCAGCGTTGTTGGGGACGGGTCGAATCAGCCCCAGCATTTT.

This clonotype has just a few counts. CDR3 in amino acids: CASTGTSGKGTGELFF. CDR3 nucleotide sequence: TGTGCCAGCACCGGGACTAGCGGGAAGGGGACCGGGGAGCTGTTTTTT. The V gene is TRBV6-7, the J gene TRBJ2-2; the match to TRBD2 covers 13 bases. TRBV6-7 is given ORF status, its function remaining uncertain. This CDR3 region has 16 residues. V lost 7 bases to trimming and J lost 5 bases; unmatched junction nucleotides: 7.

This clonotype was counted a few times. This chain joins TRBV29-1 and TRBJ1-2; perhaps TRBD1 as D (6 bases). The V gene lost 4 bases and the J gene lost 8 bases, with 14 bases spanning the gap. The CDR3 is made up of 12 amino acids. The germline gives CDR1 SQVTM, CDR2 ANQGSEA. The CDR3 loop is CSVAGQLHGYTF. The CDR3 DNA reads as TGCAGCGTTGCGGGACAATTGCACGGCTACACCTTC.

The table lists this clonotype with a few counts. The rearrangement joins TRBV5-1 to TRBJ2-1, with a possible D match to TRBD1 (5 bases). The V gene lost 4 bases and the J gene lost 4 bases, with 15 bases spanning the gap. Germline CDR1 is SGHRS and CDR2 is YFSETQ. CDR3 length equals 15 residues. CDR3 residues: CASSAMGPVYNEQFF. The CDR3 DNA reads TGCGCCAGCAGCGCTATGGGGCCTGTGTACAATGAGCAGTTCTTC.

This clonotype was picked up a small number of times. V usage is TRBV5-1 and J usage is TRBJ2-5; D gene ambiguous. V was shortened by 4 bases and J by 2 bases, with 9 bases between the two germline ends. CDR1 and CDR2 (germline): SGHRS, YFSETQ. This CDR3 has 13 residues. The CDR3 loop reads CASSITTQETQYF. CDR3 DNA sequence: TGCGCCAGCAGCATAACAACGCAAGAGACCCAGTACTTC.

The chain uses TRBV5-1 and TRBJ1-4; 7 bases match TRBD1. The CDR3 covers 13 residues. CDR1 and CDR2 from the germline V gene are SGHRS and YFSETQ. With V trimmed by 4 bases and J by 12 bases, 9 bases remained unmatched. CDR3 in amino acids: CASSLDRREELFF. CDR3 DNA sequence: TGCGCCAGCAGCCTGGACAGGAGGGAGGAACTGTTTTTT. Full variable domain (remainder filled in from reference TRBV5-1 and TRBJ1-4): KAGVTQTPRYLIKTRGQQVTLSCSPISGHRSVSWYQQTPGQGLQFLFEYFSETQRNKGNFPGRFSGRQFSNSRSEMNVSTLELGDSALYLCASSLDRREELFFGSGTQLSVL.

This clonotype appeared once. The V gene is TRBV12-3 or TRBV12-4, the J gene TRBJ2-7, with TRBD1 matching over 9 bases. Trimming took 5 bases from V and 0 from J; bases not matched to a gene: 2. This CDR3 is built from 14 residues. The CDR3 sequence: CASSGTGRSYEQYF. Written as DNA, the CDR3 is TGTGCCAGCAGTGGGACAGGGCGCTCCTACGAGCAGTACTTC.

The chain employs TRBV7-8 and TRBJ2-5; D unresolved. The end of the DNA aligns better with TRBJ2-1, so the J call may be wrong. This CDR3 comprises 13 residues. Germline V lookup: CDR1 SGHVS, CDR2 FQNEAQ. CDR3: CASSLRGQETQFF. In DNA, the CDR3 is TGTGCCAGCAGCTTACGTGGGCAAGAGACCCAGTTCTTC.

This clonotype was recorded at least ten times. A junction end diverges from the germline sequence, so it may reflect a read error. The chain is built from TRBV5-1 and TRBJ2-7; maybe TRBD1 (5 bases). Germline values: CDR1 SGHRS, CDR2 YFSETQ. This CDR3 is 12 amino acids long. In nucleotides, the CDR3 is TGTGCCAGCAGCCCCGACAGCTACGAGCAGTACTTC. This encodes CASSPDSYEQYF.

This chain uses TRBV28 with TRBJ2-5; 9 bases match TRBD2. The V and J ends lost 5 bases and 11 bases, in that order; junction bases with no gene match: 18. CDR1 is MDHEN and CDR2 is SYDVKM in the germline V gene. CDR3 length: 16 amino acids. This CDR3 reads CASSLTLAGTSREQYF. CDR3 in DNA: TGTGCCAGCAGTCTAACCCTAGCGGGGACCTCTCGGGAGCAGTACTTC.

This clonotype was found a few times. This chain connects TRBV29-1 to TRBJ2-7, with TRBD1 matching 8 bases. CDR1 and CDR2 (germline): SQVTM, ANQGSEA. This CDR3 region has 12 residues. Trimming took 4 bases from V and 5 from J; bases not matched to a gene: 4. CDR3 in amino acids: CSVGTGLNEQYF. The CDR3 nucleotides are TGCAGCGTTGGGACAGGGCTCAACGAGCAGTACTTC.

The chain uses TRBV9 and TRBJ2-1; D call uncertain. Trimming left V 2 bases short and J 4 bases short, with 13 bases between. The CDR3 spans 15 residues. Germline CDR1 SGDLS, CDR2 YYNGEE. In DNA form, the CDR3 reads TGTGCCAGCAGCGTGGACGGAACCCCTTACAATGAGCAGTTCTTC. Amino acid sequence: CASSVDGTPYNEQFF.